These T cell receptor beta chains were read from a single sample in a study of blood T cell repertoires in COVID-19. Generated by immunoSEQ multiplex PCR, the TCRdb table keeps only in-frame clones and is missing some. The sample records about 130,000 clones, about 83% being singletons. The source material was peripheral blood. The receptors here all came from a human donor in a cohort sampled during active COVID-19. The CDR3 runs from the conserved cysteine through the conserved F or W. The D gene is left open where the match is weak. Clone size, where shown, is once, few, many, or a class for clones that have expanded.

few	TRBV6-5	15	NA	TRBJ2-7	CASSFPGDSRYEQYF	TGTGCCAGCAGTTTCCCCGGAGACAGCCGCTACGAGCAGTACTTC
NA	TRBV5-1	15	TRBD2	TRBJ2-1	CASSLAVSSYNEQFF	TGCGCCAGCAGCCTAGCGGTTAGCTCCTACAATGAGCAGTTCTTC
once	TRBV11-2	15	NA	TRBJ2-1	CASSLEGVGNNEQFF	TGTGCCAGCAGCTTAGAAGGAGTGGGTAACAATGAGCAGTTCTTC
NA	TRBV19	11	NA	TRBJ1-5	CASGGVQPQHF	TGTGCCAGCGGAGGGGTTCAGCCCCAGCATTTT
NA	TRBV5-1	14	NA	TRBJ1-2	CASSSDTGIGGYTF	TGCGCCAGCAGCTCAGATACAGGGATAGGAGGCTACACCTTC
NA	TRBV6-6	16	NA	TRBJ1-1	CASSWDRNRENTEAFF	TGTGCCAGCAGTTGGGACCGTAACAGGGAGAACACTGAAGCTTTCTTT
NA	TRBV20-1	13	TRBD1	TRBJ1-1	CSASPRQGREAFF	TGCAGTGCTAGTCCCCGACAGGGACGAGAAGCTTTCTTT
NA	TRBV5-1	12	NA	TRBJ1-2	CASSSSFYGYTF	TGCGCCAGCAGCTCCTCCTTCTATGGCTACACCTTC
NA	TRBV7-2	14	NA	TRBJ1-2	CASSLEVRASGYTF	TGTGCCAGCAGCTTAGAGGTCAGGGCGAGTGGCTACACCTTC
NA	TRBV27	15	TRBD2	TRBJ2-2	CASSLTAGGTGELFF	TGTGCCAGCAGCCTAACGGCGGGAGGAACCGGGGAGCTGTTTTTT
NA	TRBV7-2	13	NA	TRBJ1-2	CASSLDRDYGYTF	TGTGCCAGCAGCCTTGACAGAGACTATGGCTACACCTTC
few	TRBV20-1	11	TRBD1	TRBJ2-7	CSLQGAHEQYF	TGCAGTCTACAGGGGGCCCACGAGCAGTACTTC
NA	TRBV5-1	14	TRBD2	TRBJ2-3	CASSPLAGTDTQYF	TGCGCCAGCAGCCCATTAGCGGGTACAGATACGCAGTATTTT
NA	TRBV6-1	13	NA	TRBJ1-2	CASSETQDYGYTF	TGTGCCAGCAGTGAAACGCAGGACTATGGCTACACCTTC
NA	TRBV24-1	12	TRBD1	TRBJ1-1	CATSLGSGGAFF	TGTGCCACCAGTCTGGGCTCAGGGGGCGCTTTCTTT
NA	TRBV28	18	TRBD2	TRBJ2-1	CASSGFPTSGSLGSEQFF	TGTGCCAGCAGCGGCTTCCCCACTAGCGGGAGCTTGGGTAGTGAGCAGTTCTTC
NA	TRBV7-3	16	TRBD1	TRBJ2-5	CASRASPDRGQETQYF	TGTGCCAGCAGGGCTAGCCCGGACAGGGGGCAAGAGACCCAGTACTTC
NA	TRBV9	15	NA	TRBJ2-7	CASSVAGIGGDEQYF	TGTGCCAGCAGCGTAGCTGGTATAGGCGGCGACGAGCAGTACTTC
once	TRBV28	14	TRBD1	TRBJ1-5	CASSLQGARQPQHF	TGTGCCAGCAGTTTACAGGGGGCTAGGCAGCCCCAGCATTTT
NA	TRBV30	15	NA	TRBJ1-5	CAWSPPGSFNQPQHF	TGTGCCTGGAGTCCCCCGGGGAGTTTCAATCAGCCCCAGCATTTT
few	TRBV27	19	NA	TRBJ1-1	CASSLRIARTGNMNTEAFF	TGTGCCAGCAGTTTACGAATAGCCAGGACGGGGAATATGAACACTGAAGCTTTCTTT
NA	TRBV11-2	16	NA	TRBJ1-2	CASSPSVRGSNYGYTF	TGTGCCAGCAGCCCTAGCGTGAGGGGTTCTAACTATGGCTACACCTTC
NA	TRBV27	14	NA	TRBJ1-2	CASSSIGGNYGYTF	TGTGCCAGCAGCTCGATTGGAGGGAACTATGGCTACACCTTC
NA	TRBV5-1	15	NA	TRBJ1-4	CASSLAGPQGEKLFF	TGCGCCAGCAGCTTGGCGGGCCCCCAGGGTGAAAAACTGTTTTTT
NA	TRBV21-1	17	NA	TRBJ2-1	CASLGTSGGPARYEQFF	TGTGCCAGTCTCGGGACTAGCGGGGGCCCGGCCCGTTATGAGCAGTTCTTC
few	TRBV9	14	NA	TRBJ1-4	CASSVQGSGEKLFF	TGTGCCAGCAGCGTGCAGGGGAGTGGTGAAAAACTGTTTTTT
NA	TRBV18	16	TRBD2	TRBJ2-1	CASSSGLAGAGNEQFF	TGTGCCAGCTCATCGGGACTAGCGGGAGCCGGTAATGAGCAGTTCTTC
once	TRBV11-3	16	TRBD2	TRBJ2-7	CASSSNSGTSAYEQYF	TGTGCCAGCAGCTCTAACAGTGGGACTAGCGCCTACGAGCAGTACTTC
few	TRBV7-6	17	NA	TRBJ2-6	CASSSHLRAAGANVLTF	TGTGCCAGCAGCTCCCATCTCAGGGCGGCTGGGGCCAACGTCCTGACTTTC
NA	TRBV4-3	15	NA	TRBJ2-2	CASSQDRDITGELFF	TGCGCCAGCAGCCAAGATCGGGACATCACCGGGGAGCTGTTTTTT
NA	TRBV9	14	NA	TRBJ2-3	CASSVGGPHDTQYF	TGTGCCAGCAGCGTTGGAGGGCCCCATGATACGCAGTATTTT
NA	TRBV4-1	16	NA	TRBJ1-3	CASSQEDTRSGNTIYF	TGCGCCAGCAGCCAAGAGGACACGCGCTCTGGAAACACCATATATTTT
NA	TRBV6-5	14	NA	TRBJ1-2	CVSSSRQSDYGYTF	TGTGTCAGCAGTTCCAGACAGAGCGATTATGGCTACACCTTC
NA	TRBV27	16	TRBD2	TRBJ2-7	CASSLGRGRESREQYF	TGTGCCAGCAGTTTAGGGCGCGGGAGGGAATCCCGGGAGCAGTACTTC
NA	TRBV29-1	14	NA	TRBJ1-3	CSANHAGGGNTIYF	TGCAGCGCTAACCACGCAGGAGGAGGAAACACCATATATTTT
NA	TRBV7-2	16	TRBD1	TRBJ2-5	CASSLQGYGGSGAQYF	TGTGCCAGCAGCCTACAGGGGTACGGTGGATCAGGGGCCCAGTACTTC
once	TRBV7-2	15	NA	TRBJ2-5	CASSLSSIPGETQYF	TGTGCCAGCAGCTTATCGAGTATCCCGGGAGAGACCCAGTACTTC
once	TRBV14	16	NA	TRBJ1-2	CASSQATDRRSYGYTF	TGTGCCAGCAGCCAAGCGACAGACAGGAGGAGCTATGGCTACACCTTC
NA	TRBV20-1	15	TRBD2	TRBJ2-7	CSASVTTSGRDEQYF	TGCAGTGCTAGTGTGACGACTAGCGGGAGGGACGAGCAGTACTTC
NA	TRBV7-3	17	TRBD1	TRBJ2-6	CASSLRDRGSGANVLTF	TGTGCCAGCAGCTTAAGGGACAGGGGTTCTGGGGCCAACGTCCTGACTTTC
NA	TRBV24-1	16	TRBD1	TRBJ1-2	CATSDTQQGPGYGYTF	TGTGCCACCAGTGATACCCAACAGGGGCCGGGCTATGGCTACACCTTC
NA	TRBV11-3	16	NA	TRBJ2-1	CASSQGQSIAYNEQFF	TGTGCCAGCAGCCAAGGACAGTCAATCGCCTACAATGAGCAGTTCTTC
NA	TRBV5-1	16	TRBD2	TRBJ2-7	CASSRGSASGLYEQYF	TGCGCCAGCAGCCGAGGATCGGCTAGCGGGCTTTACGAGCAGTACTTC
NA	TRBV6-1	15	NA	TRBJ1-2	CASSDGWGQYYGYTF	TGTGCCAGCAGTGACGGTTGGGGGCAGTACTATGGCTACACCTTC
NA	TRBV7-2	15	TRBD2	TRBJ2-7	CASSSTSGPYYEQYF	TGTGCCAGCAGTTCTACTAGCGGGCCATACTACGAGCAGTACTTC
NA	TRBV20-1	11	NA	TRBJ2-3	CSPSRADTQYF	TGCAGCCCTTCCCGTGCAGATACGCAGTATTTT
NA	TRBV9	15	TRBD1	TRBJ1-2	CASSVDPGTGLGYTF	TGTGCCAGCAGCGTAGATCCTGGGACAGGGCTTGGCTACACCTTC